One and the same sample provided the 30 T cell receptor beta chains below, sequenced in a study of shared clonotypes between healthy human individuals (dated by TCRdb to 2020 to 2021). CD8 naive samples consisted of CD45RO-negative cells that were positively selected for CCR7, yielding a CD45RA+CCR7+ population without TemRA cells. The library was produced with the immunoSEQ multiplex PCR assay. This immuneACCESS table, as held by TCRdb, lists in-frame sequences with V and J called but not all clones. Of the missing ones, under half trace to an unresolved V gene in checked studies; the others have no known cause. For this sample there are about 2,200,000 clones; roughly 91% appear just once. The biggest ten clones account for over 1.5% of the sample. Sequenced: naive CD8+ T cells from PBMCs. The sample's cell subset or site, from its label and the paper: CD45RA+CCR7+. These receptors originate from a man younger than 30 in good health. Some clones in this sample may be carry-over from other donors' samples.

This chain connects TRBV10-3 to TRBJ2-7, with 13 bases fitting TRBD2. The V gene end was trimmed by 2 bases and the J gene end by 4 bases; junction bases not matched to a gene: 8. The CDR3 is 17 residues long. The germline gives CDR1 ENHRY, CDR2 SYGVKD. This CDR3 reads CAISEGPGTSGMYEQYF. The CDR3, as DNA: TGTGCCATCAGTGAGGGGCCCGGGACTAGCGGGATGTACGAGCAGTACTTC.

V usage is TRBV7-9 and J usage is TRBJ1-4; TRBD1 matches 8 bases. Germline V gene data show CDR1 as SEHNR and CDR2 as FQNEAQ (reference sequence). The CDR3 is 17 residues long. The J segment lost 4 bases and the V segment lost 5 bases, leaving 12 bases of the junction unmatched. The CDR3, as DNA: TGTGCCAGCAGCACAAACACAGGGGGAAGGGGTAATGAAAAACTGTTTTTT. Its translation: CASSTNTGGRGNEKLFF.

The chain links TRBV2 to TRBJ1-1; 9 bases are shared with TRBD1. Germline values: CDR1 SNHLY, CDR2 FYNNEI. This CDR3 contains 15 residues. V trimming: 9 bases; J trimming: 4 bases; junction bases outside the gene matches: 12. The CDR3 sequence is CARNDRGVGITEAFF. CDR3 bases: TGTGCCAGGAACGACAGGGGGGTCGGTATCACTGAAGCTTTCTTT.

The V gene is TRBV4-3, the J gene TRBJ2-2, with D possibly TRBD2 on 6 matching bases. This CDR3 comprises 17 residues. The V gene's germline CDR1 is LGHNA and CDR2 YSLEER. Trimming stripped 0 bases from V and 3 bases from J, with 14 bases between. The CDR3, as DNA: TGCGCCAGCAGCCAAGATTTAGGAGGGGTTTACACCGGGGAGCTGTTTTTT. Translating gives CASSQDLGGVYTGELFF.

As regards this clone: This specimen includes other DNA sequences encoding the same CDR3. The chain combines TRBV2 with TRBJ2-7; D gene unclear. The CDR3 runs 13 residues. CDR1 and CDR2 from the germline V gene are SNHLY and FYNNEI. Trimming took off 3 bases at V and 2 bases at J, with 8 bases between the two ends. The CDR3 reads CASSEGIPYEQYF. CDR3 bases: TGTGCCAGCAGTGAGGGGATTCCCTACGAGCAGTACTTC.

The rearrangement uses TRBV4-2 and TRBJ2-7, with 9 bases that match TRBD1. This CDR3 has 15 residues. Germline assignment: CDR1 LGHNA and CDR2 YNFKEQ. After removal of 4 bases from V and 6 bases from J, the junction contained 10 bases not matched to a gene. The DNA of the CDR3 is TGTGCCAGCAGCCTCAGGGACAGGGAGGACGGCGAGCAGTACTTC. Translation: CASSLRDREDGEQYF.

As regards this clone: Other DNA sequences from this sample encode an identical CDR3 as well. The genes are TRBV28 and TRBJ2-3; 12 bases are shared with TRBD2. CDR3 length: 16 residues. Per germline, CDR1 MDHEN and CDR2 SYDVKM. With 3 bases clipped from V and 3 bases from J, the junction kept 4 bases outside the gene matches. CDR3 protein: CASSFGLAGSTDTQYF. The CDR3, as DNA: TGTGCCAGCAGTTTTGGACTAGCGGGAAGTACAGATACGCAGTATTTT.

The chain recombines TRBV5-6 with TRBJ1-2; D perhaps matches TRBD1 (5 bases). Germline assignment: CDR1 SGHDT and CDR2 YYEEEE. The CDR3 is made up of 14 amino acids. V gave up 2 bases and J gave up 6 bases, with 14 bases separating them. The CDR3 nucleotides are TGTGCCAGCAGCTTTGAAGCGGGGGGAAATGGCTACACCTTC. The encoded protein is CASSFEAGGNGYTF. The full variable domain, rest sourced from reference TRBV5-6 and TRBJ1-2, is DAGVTQSPTHLIKTRGQQVTLRCSPKSGHDTVSWYQQALGQGPQFIFQYYEEEERQRGNFPDRFSGHQFPNYSSELNVNALLLGDSALYLCASSFEAGGNGYTFGSGTRLTVV.

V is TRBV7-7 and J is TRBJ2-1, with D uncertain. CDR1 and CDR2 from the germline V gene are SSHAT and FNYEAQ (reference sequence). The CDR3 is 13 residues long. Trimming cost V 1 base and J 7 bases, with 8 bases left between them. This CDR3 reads CASSLERWNEQFF. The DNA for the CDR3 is TGTGCCAGCAGCTTAGAACGGTGGAATGAGCAGTTCTTC.

CDR3 residues: CASGDGNEQFF. CDR3 DNA: TGTGCCAGCGGGGATGGCAATGAGCAGTTCTTC. This sequence joins TRBV6-6 and TRBJ2-1; D remains unclear. The V and J ends lost 8 bases and 6 bases respectively, with 8 bases between them. This CDR3 spans 11 amino acids. Germline values: CDR1 MNHNY, CDR2 SVGAGI (reference sequence).

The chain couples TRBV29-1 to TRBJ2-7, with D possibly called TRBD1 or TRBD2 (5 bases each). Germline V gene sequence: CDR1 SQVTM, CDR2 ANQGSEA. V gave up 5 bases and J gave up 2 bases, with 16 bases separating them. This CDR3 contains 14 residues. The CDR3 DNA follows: TGCAGCGTTTTGGGTGGGCTGGGACCCTACGAGCAGTACTTC. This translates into CSVLGGLGPYEQYF.

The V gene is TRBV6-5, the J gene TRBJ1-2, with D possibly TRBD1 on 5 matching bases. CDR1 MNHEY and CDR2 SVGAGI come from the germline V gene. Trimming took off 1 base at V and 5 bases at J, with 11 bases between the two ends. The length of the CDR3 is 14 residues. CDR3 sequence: CASSYFRTPYGYTF. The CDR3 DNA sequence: TGTGCCAGCAGTTACTTCCGGACACCATATGGCTACACCTTC.

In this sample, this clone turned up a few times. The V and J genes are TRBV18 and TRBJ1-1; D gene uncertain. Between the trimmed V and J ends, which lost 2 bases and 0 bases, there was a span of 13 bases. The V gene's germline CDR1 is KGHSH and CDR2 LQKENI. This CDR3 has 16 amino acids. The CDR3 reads CASSPSRGSLNTEAFF. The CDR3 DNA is TGTGCCAGCTCACCAAGCCGAGGATCCCTGAACACTGAAGCTTTCTTT.

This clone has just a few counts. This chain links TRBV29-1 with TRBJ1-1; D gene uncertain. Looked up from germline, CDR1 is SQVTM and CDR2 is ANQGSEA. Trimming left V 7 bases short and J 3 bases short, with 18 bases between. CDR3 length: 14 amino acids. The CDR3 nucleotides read TGCAGCGCCGGAGGGCGGGTGCTGGACACTGAAGCTTTCTTT. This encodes CSAGGRVLDTEAFF.

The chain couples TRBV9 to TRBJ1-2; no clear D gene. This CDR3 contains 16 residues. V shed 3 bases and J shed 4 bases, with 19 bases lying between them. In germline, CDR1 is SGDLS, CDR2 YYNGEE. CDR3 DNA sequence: TGTGCCAGCAGCGCCGGCGTCCCAGACCGACTCTATGGCTACACCTTC. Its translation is CASSAGVPDRLYGYTF.

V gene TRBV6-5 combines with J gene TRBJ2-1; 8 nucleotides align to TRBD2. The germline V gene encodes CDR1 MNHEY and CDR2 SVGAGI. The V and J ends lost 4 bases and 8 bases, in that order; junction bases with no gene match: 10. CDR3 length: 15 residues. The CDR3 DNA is TGTGCCAGCAGTTCGAGATTAGCGGGACCCGATGAGCAGTTCTTC. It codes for CASSSRLAGPDEQFF.

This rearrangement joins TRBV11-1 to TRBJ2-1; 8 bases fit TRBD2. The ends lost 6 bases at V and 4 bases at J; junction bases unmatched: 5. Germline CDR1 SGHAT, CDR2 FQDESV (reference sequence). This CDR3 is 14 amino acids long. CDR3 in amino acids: CASRLLAGYNEQFF. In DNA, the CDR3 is TGTGCCAGCAGGTTGTTAGCGGGGTACAATGAGCAGTTCTTC.

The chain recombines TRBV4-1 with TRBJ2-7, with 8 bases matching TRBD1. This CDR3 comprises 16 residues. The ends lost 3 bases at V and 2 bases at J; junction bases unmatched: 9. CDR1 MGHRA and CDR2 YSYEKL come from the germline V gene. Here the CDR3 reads CASSHEPGQVAYEQYF. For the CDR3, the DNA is TGCGCCAGCAGCCATGAACCGGGACAGGTCGCCTACGAGCAGTACTTC.

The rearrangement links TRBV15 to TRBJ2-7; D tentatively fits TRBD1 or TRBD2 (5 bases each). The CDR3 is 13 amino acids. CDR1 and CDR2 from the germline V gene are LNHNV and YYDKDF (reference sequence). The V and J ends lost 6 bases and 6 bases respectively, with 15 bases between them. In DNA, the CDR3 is TGTGCCACCAGTACGGCCGGGACGCTCGAGCAGTACTTC. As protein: CATSTAGTLEQYF.

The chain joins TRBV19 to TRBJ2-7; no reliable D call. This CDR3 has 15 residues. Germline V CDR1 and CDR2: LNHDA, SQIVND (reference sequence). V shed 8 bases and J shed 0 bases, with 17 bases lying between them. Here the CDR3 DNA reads TGTGCCAGTCGCGACTTCGACTCGAACTCCTACGAGCAGTACTTC. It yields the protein CASRDFDSNSYEQYF.

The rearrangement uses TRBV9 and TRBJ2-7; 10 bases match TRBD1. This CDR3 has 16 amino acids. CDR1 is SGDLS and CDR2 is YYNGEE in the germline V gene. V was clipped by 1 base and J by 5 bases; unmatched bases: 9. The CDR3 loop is CASSVSGTGVLHEQYF. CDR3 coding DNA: TGTGCCAGCAGCGTATCCGGGACAGGGGTTCTCCACGAGCAGTACTTC.

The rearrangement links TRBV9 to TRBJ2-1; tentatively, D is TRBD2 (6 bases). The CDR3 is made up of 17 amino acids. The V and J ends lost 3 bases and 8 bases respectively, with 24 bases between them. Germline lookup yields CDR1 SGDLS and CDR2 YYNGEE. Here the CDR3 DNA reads TGTGCCAGCAGCGGCCTTTCTCCCTCCGGGACTTCCGATGAGCAGTTCTTC. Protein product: CASSGLSPSGTSDEQFF. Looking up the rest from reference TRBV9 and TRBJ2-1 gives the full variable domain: DSGVTQTPKHLITATGQRVTLRCSPRSGDLSVYWYQQSLDQGLQFLIQYYNGEERAKGNILERFSAQQFPDLHSELNLSSLELGDSALYFCASSGLSPSGTSDEQFFGPGTRLTVL.

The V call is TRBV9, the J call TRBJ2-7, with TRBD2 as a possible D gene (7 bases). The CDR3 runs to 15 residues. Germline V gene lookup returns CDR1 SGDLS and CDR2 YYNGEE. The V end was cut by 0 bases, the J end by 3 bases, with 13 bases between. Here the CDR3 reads CASSVDAGAIYEQYF. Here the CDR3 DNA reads TGTGCCAGCAGCGTAGATGCGGGGGCCATCTACGAGCAGTACTTC.

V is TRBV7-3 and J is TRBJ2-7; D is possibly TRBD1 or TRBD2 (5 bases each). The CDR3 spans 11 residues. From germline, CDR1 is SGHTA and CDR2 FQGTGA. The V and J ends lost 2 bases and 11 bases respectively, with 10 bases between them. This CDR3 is CASSLGGEKYF. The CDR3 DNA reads TGTGCCAGCAGCTTAGGGGGTGAGAAGTACTTC.

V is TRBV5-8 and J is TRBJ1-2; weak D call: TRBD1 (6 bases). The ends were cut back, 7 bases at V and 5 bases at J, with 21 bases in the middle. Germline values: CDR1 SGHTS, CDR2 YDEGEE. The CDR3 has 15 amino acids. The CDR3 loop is CASQAGAAGPYGYTF. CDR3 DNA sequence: TGTGCCAGCCAAGCGGGGGCAGCGGGCCCTTATGGCTACACCTTC.

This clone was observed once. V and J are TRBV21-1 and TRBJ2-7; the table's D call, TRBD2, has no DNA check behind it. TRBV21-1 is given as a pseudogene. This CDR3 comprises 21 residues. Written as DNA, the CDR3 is TGTGCCAGCAGCAAAGGGTTTAAAGGGGGGGAACTAGCGGGAGCAACCTACGAGCAGTACTTC. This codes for CASSKGFKGGELAGATYEQYF.

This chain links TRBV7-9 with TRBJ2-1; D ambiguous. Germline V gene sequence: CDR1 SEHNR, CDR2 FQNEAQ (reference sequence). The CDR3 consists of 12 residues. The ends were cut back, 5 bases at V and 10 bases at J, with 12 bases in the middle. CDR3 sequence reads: CASSPTGWEQFF. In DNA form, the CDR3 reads TGTGCCAGCAGCCCGACCGGGTGGGAGCAGTTCTTC.

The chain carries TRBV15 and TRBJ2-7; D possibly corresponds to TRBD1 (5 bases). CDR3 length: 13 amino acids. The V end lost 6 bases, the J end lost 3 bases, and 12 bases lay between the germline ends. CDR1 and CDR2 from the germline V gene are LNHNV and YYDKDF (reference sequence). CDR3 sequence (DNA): TGTGCCACCAGAGTTTCGCAGGGCTACGAGCAGTACTTC. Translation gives CATRVSQGYEQYF.

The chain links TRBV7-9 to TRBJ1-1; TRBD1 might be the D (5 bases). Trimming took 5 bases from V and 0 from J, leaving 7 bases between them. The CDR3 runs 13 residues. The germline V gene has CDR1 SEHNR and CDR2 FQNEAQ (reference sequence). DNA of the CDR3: TGTGCCAGCAGCGAGGACATGAACACTGAAGCTTTCTTT. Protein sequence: CASSEDMNTEAFF.

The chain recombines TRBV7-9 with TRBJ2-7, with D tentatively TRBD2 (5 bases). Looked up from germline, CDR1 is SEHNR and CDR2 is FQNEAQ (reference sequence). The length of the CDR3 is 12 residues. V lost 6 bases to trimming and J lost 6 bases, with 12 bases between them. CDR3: CASSPSKVEQYF. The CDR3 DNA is TGTGCCAGCAGTCCTAGCAAGGTCGAGCAGTACTTC.